This record looks at one T cell receptor (beta chain) sequence and its context. The CDR3 runs 15 residues. V was clipped by 4 bases and J by 4 bases, with 16 bases between them. Germline CDR1 and CDR2: SGHNT and YYREEE (reference sequence). This record belongs to a study of Ad26.COV2.S vaccination and SARS-CoV-2 variants. This sample's treatment: roughly 20 received Ad26.COV2.S at low or high dose, single or two shots; about 5 received placebo; per-sample allocation not given. Material that was analyzed had been drawn on day 63 after the first vaccine or placebo injection. TCRdb keeps only in-frame clones here, not all; method: immunoSEQ multiplex PCR. Of roughly 390,000 clones listed, more than 85% were seen once; the top ten hold 3% to 4.5%.

Source: peripheral blood, taken in a trial of Ad26.COV2.S vaccine versus placebo. The receptor was derived from a person aged 18-65 years who received the Ad26.COV2.S COVID-19 vaccine or a placebo. The V and J genes are TRBV5-4 and TRBJ2-3; D gene uncertain. CDR3 loop: CASSAIYDGADTQYF. In DNA, the CDR3 is TGTGCCAGCAGCGCGATTTACGATGGCGCAGATACGCAGTATTTT.